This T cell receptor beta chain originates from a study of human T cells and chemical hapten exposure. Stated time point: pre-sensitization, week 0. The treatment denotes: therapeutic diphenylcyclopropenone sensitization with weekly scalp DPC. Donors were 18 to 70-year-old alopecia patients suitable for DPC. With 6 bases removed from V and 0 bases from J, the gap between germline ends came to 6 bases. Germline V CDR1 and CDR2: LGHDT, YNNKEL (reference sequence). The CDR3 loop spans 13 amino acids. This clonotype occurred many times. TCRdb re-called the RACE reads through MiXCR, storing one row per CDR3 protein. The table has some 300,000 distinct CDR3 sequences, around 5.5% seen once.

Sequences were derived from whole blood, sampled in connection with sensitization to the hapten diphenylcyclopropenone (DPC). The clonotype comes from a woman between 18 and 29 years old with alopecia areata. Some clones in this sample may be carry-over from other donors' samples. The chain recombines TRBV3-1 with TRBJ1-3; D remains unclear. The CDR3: CASSLTSGNTIYF. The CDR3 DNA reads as TGTGCCAGCAGTCTCACCTCTGGAAACACCATATATTTT.